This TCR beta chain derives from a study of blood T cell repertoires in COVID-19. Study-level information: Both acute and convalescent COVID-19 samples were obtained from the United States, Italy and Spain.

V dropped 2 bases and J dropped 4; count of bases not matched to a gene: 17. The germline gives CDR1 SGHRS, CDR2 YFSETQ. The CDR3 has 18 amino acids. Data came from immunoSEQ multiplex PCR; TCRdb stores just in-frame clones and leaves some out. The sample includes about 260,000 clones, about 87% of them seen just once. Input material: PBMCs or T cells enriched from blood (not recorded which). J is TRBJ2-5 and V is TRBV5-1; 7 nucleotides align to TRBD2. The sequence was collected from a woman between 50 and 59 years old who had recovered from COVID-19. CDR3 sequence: CASSFGTGEGGPVETQYF. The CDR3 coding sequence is TGCGCCAGCAGCTTTGGCACAGGAGAGGGAGGGCCAGTAGAGACCCAGTACTTC.